Reported below is one TCR beta chain. Its specificity is not known. PCR used 60 Vbeta primers and 13 Jbeta primers. TCRdb's table, derived via immunoSEQ multiplex PCR, lists solely in-frame clones and lacks some. The sample includes approximately 110,000 clones, over 75% of them seen just once. The data derive from a study of cytomegalovirus exposure and HLA in healthy donors. Study observations and caveats: A further, later analysis showed that HLA-associated TCR beta chains (compared with equally common others) were more clonally expanded.

V dropped 6 bases and J dropped 3 bases, with 15 bases sitting between them. Per germline, CDR1 SGHRS and CDR2 YFSETQ. This CDR3 has 14 residues. The receptor's source is a human donor in good health. This chain links TRBV5-1 with TRBJ1-1; D not certain. Material: PBMCs. The CDR3 DNA follows: TGCGCCAGCACTCTAAGCGGGGATCACACTGAAGCTTTCTTT. Translating it yields CASTLSGDHTEAFF.